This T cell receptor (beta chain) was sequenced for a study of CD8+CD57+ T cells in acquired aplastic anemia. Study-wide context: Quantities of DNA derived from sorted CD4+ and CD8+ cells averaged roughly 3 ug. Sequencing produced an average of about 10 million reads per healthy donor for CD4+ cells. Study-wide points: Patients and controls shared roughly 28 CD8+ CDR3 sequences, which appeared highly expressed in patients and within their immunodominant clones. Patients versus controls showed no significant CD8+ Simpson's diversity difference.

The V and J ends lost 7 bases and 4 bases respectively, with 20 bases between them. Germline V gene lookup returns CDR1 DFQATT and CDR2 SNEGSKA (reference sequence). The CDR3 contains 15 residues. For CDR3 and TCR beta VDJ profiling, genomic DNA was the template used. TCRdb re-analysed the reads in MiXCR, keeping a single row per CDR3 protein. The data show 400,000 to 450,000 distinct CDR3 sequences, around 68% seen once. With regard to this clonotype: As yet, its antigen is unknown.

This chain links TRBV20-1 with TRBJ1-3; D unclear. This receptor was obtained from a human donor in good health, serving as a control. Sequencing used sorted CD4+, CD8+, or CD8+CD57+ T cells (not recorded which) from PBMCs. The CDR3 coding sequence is TGCAGTGTTGATGCTGTGACGGGGTCCGGAAACACCATATATTTT. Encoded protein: CSVDAVTGSGNTIYF.